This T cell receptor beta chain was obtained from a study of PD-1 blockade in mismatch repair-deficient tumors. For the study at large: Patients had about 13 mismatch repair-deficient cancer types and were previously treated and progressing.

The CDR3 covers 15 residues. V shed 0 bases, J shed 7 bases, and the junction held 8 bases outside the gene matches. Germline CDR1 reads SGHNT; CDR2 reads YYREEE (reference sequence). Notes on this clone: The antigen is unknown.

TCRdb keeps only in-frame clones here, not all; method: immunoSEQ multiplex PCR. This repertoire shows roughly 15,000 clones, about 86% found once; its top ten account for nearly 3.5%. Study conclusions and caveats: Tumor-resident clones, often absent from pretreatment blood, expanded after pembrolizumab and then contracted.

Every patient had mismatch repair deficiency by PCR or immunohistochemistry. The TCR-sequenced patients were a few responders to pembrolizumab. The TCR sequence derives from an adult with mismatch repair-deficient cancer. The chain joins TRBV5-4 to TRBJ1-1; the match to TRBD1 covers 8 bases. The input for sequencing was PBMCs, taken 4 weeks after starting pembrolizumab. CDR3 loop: CASSLDPGGGGEAFF. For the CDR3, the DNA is TGTGCCAGCAGCTTGGACCCAGGGGGCGGAGGTGAAGCTTTCTTT.